The rows below give T cell receptor beta chains drawn from one sample of a study of control samples from healthy donors and cancer patients. The assay was immunoSEQ multiplex PCR, and TCRdb's table has in-frame clones only and misses some. The data show about 120,000 clones, approximately 89% seen once. Sequenced: blood. These TCRs come from a man in his forties in good health. The CDR3 runs from the conserved cysteine through the conserved F or W. A D gene is named only where the DNA matches it firmly. Not every row has a clone size; where given, it reads once, few, many or a size class.

d_call j_call v_call clone_size cdr3_nt cdr3_aa
- TRBJ1-2 TRBV7-9 - TGTGCCAGCAGCCCCAGTGACGTCCAAGGGGGCTACACCTTC CASSPSDVQGGYTF
- TRBJ2-1 TRBV11-3 - TGTGCCAGCAGCTTGAAACCGGGGGAGCCCCACAATGAGCAGTTCTTC CASSLKPGEPHNEQFF
- TRBJ1-6 TRBV5-1 - TGCGCCAGCAGCTTTTCCGACTTGGGGGGCTATAATTCACCCCTCCACTTT CASSFSDLGGYNSPLHF
TRBD2 TRBJ2-2 TRBV6-5 - TGTGCCAGCAGTCCCGGGACTAGTATCACCGGGGAGCTGTTTTTT CASSPGTSITGELFF
- TRBJ2-5 TRBV18 few TGTGCCAGCTCACCAGTCTTACAGGAGACCCAGTACTTC CASSPVLQETQYF
- TRBJ2-7 TRBV6-5 - TGTGCCAGCAGATCTTCCCGGACACAGACCTACGAGCAGTACTTC CASRSSRTQTYEQYF
TRBD1 TRBJ2-7 TRBV29-1 - TGCAGCGTTGGGTGGGACAGCGCCTACGAGCAGTACTTC CSVGWDSAYEQYF
TRBD1 TRBJ2-1 TRBV3-1/TRBV3-2 once TGTGCCAGCAGCCTACCTGGGCAGGGGGCGAAGAATGAGCAGTTCTTC CASSLPGQGAKNEQFF
TRBD1 TRBJ2-5 TRBV13 - TGTGCCAGCAGCTTTACAGGGGACGAGACCCAGTACTTC CASSFTGDETQYF
- TRBJ1-2 TRBV6-5 - TGTGCCAGCAGGGCGGGACAACTCTTTCTATATGGCTACACCTTC CASRAGQLFLYGYTF
TRBD1 TRBJ2-3 TRBV7-3 - TGTGCCTCTAACGACCGGGACAGGGAAGGGGCGGGGACAGATACGCAGTATTTT CASNDRDREGAGTDTQYF
- TRBJ1-2 TRBV9 - TGTGCCAGCAACCGCGCACAAGCAGAAGGCTACACCTTC CASNRAQAEGYTF
- TRBJ1-1 TRBV7-9 - TGTGCCAGCAGCCCCGGGACCTCGGGAACTGAAGCTTTCTTT CASSPGTSGTEAFF
- TRBJ1-4 TRBV7-2 - TGTGCCAGCAGCTTCACAACTAATGAAAAACTGTTTTTT CASSFTTNEKLFF
- TRBJ2-4 TRBV2 - TGTGCCAGCGAATGGAGGGGGGGCATTCAGTACTTC CASEWRGGIQYF
TRBD1 TRBJ1-1 TRBV27 - TGTGCCAGCAGTTCCTACAGGGGATCGTTGAACACTGAAGCTTTCTTT CASSSYRGSLNTEAFF
- TRBJ1-2 TRBV11-3 - TGTGCCAGCAGCTTGAGAATCGGGACGGACAACAACTATGGCTACACCTTC CASSLRIGTDNNYGYTF
- TRBJ1-1 TRBV20-1 few TGCAGTGCTACGCGGGGGGTAGCTTTCTTT CSATRGVAFF
- TRBJ1-2 TRBV5-1 once TGCGCCAGCAGCTCCGGAGGGGGGCGCGACTATGGCTACACCTTC CASSSGGGRDYGYTF
- TRBJ1-1 TRBV7-2 once TGTGCCAGCAGCTTATCGGCCGCCCGAAACACTGAAGCTTTCTTT CASSLSAARNTEAFF
TRBD1 TRBJ1-4 TRBV2 - TGTGCCAGTCGGGACAGGGGATTCCTTAATGAAAAACTGTTTTTT CASRDRGFLNEKLFF
- TRBJ2-2 TRBV30 - TGTGCCTGGAACAGGGAATACACCGGGGAGCTGTTTTTT CAWNREYTGELFF
TRBD1 TRBJ2-5 TRBV30 - TGTGCCTGGGACTCGGGACAGGGGGATCAAGAGACCCAGTACTTC CAWDSGQGDQETQYF
TRBD1 TRBJ1-1 TRBV18 - TGTGCCAGCTCACCCTTGGGACAGTTGAACACTGAAGCTTTCTTT CASSPLGQLNTEAFF
- TRBJ2-5 TRBV5-1 - TGCGCCAGCAGCTTGACTATTAGGGGAGAGACCCAGTACTTC CASSLTIRGETQYF
TRBD2 TRBJ2-1 TRBV6-1 - TGTGCCAGCAGTGAAGCGTATGGGGGGGGATCGTACAATGAGCAGTTCTTC CASSEAYGGGSYNEQFF
- TRBJ2-1 TRBV5-1 - TGCGCCAGCAGCTCGGACGGGGTATACAATGAGCAGTTCTTC CASSSDGVYNEQFF
TRBD2 TRBJ2-3 TRBV4-1 once TGCGCCAGCAGCCAAGATGGTGTGAGGGGGACTAGGGATACGCAGTATTTT CASSQDGVRGTRDTQYF
- TRBJ2-7 TRBV7-2 - TGTGCCAGCAGCTTAGTATCCCGGGACTACGAGCAGTACTTC CASSLVSRDYEQYF
TRBD2 TRBJ2-3 TRBV9 - TGTGCCAGCAGCGTAGTTCCCTCGGGGGGGGTCACAGATACGCAGTATTTT CASSVVPSGGVTDTQYF
- TRBJ1-2 TRBV7-6 - TGTGCCAGCAGCCTCGAACCGGGACGGCAACGATTTAACTATGGCTACACCTTC CASSLEPGRQRFNYGYTF
- TRBJ1-1 TRBV30 - TGTGCCTGGATGGGGGGGCGAGGAACTGAAGCTTTCTTT CAWMGGRGTEAFF
- TRBJ1-3 TRBV5-4 - TGTGCCAGCAGCTTGGGGTCAGGGAACTCTGGAAACACCATATATTTT CASSLGSGNSGNTIYF